This T cell receptor beta chain was recorded in a study of T-cell memory formation after mild COVID-19. General study points: Memory from before infection featured some responding clones, which suggests cross-reactive memory joined.

In regard to this clonotype: No antigen is known for it.

TCRdb called the 5' RACE reads again in MiXCR, with one record for every CDR3 protein. The profile covers 80,000 to 130,000 distinct CDR3 sequences, with approximately 12% appearing a single time and approximately 40% taken by the ten largest. The TCR was taken from a man younger than 30 who had mild COVID-19 (a few samples of this study predate the infection). Cell type and time point are not known. The sequenced sample was PBMCs or a T cell subset sorted from them (not recorded which).

CDR3 nucleotide sequence: TGTGCCAGCAGCCGGGACTCGACAGGGAGCGGTGGCTACACCTTC. Its translation is CASSRDSTGSGGYTF. The chain is built from TRBV4-2 and TRBJ1-2; 7 bases fit TRBD1. J was trimmed by 7 bases and V by 4 bases; bases with no gene match: 12. CDR3 size: 15 residues. The germline CDR1 and CDR2 sequences are LGHNA and YNFKEQ.